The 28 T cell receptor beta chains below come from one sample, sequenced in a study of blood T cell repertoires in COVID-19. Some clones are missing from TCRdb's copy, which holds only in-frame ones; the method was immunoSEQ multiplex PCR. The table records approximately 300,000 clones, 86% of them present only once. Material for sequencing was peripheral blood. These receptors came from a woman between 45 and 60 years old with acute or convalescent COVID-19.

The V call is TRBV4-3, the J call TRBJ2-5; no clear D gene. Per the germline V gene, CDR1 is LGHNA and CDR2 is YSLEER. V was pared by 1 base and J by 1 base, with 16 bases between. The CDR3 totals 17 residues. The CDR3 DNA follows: TGCGCCAGCAGCCAAGTTTATTTTGGGCTACTCCAAGAGACCCAGTACTTC. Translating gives CASSQVYFGLLQETQYF.

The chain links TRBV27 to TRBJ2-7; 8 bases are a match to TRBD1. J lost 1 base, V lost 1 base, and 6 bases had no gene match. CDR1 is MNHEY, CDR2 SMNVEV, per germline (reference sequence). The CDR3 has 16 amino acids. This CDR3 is CASSLFGQGYSYEQYF. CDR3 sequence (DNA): TGTGCCAGCAGTTTATTTGGACAGGGATATTCCTACGAGCAGTACTTC.

The CDR3 bases are TGTGCCAGCAGCCAAGGGCTTCAAGCGGGAGGGTCCAACAATGAGCAGTTCTTC. Encoded protein: CASSQGLQAGGSNNEQFF. The chain uses TRBV4-2 and TRBJ2-1; TRBD2 aligns across 10 bases. The CDR3 runs to 18 residues. J was trimmed by 5 bases and V by 1 base; bases with no gene match: 11. Germline CDR1 is LGHNA and CDR2 is YNFKEQ.

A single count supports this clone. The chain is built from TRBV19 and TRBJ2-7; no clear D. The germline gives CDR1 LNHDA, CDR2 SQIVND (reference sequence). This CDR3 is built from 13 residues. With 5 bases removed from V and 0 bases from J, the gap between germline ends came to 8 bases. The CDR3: CASSESSSYEQYF. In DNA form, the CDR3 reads TGTGCCAGTAGTGAGTCGAGCTCCTACGAGCAGTACTTC. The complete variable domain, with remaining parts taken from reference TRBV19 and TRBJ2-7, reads DGGITQSPKYLFRKEGQNVTLSCEQNLNHDAMYWYRQDPGQGLRLIYYSQIVNDFQKGDIAEGYSVSREKKESFPLTVTSAQKNPTAFYLCASSESSSYEQYFGPGTRLTVT.

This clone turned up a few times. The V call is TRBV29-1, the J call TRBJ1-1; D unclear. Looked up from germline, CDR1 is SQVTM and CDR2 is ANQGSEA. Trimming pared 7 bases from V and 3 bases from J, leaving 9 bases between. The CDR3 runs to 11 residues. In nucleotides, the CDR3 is TGCAGCGACCCGAGAGACACTGAAGCTTTCTTT. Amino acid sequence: CSDPRDTEAFF.

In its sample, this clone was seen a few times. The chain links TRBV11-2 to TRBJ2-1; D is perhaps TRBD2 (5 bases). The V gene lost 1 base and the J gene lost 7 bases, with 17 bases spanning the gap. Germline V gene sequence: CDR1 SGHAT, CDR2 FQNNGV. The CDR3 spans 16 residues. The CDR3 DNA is TGTGCCAGCAGCTTAGTGTCTACTAGTGTGGGGAATGAGCAGTTCTTC. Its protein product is CASSLVSTSVGNEQFF. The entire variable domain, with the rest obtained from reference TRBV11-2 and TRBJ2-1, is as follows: EAGVAQSPRYKIIEKRQSVAFWCNPISGHATLYWYQQILGQGPKLLIQFQNNGVVDDSQLPKDRFSAERLKGVDSTLKIQPAKLEDSAVYLCASSLVSTSVGNEQFFGPGTRLTVL.

The CDR3 bases are TGTGCCAGCAGGGAGCGAAGCTCTGGGGCCAACGTCCTGACTTTC. Its protein is CASRERSSGANVLTF. The genes are TRBV2 and TRBJ2-6; no definite D call. Germline CDR1 SNHLY, CDR2 FYNNEI. This CDR3 comprises 15 residues. Trimming took 6 bases from V and 0 from J, leaving 9 bases between them.

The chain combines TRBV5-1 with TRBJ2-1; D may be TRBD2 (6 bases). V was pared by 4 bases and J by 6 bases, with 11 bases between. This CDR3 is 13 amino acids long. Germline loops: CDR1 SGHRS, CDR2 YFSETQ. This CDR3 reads CASSISGLNEQFF. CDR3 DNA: TGCGCCAGCAGCATTAGCGGCCTCAATGAGCAGTTCTTC.

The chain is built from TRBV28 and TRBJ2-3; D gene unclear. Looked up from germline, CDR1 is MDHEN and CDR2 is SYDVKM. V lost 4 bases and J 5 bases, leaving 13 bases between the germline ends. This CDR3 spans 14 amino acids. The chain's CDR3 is CASSWASLGDTQYF. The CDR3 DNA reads TGTGCCAGCAGTTGGGCCAGTCTGGGAGATACGCAGTATTTT.

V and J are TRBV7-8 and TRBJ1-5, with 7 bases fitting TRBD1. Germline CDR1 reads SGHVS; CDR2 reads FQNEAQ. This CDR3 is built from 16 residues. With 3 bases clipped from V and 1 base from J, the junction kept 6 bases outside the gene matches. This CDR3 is CASSLEGAGSNQPQHF. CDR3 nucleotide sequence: TGTGCCAGCAGCTTGGAGGGGGCGGGGAGCAATCAGCCCCAGCATTTT.

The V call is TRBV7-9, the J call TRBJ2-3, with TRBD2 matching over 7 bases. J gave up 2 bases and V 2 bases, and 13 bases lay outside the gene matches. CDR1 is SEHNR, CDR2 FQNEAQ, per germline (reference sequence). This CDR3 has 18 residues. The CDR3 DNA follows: TGTGCCAGCAGCTTATCTATTCTGGCTAGCGGTACCACAGATACGCAGTATTTT. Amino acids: CASSLSILASGTTDTQYF.

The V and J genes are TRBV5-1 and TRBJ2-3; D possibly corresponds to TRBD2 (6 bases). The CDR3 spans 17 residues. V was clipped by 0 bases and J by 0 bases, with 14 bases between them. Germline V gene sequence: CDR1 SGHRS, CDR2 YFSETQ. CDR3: CASSLVPSSASTDTQYF. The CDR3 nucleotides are TGCGCCAGCAGCTTGGTACCTTCTAGCGCTAGCACAGATACGCAGTATTTT.

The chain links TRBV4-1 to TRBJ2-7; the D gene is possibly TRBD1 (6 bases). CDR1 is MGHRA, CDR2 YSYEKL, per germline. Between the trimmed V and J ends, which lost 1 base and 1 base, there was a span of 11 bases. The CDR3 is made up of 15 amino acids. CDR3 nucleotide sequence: TGCGCCAGCAGCCAAGGTAGGCAGGGGTCCTACGAGCAGTACTTC. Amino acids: CASSQGRQGSYEQYF.

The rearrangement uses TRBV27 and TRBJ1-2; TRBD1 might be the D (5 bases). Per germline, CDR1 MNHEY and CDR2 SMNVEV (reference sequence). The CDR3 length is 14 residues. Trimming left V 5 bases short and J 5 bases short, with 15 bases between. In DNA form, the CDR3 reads TGTGCCAGCAGTCCAACAGGAGGGAGGTATGGCTACACCTTC. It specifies CASSPTGGRYGYTF.

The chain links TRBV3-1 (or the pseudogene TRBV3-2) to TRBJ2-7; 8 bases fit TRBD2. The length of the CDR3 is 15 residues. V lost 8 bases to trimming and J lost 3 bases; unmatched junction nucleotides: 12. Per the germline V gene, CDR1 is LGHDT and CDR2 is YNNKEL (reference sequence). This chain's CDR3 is CASPHWVAGNYEQYF. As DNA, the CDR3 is TGTGCCAGCCCACATTGGGTAGCGGGAAACTACGAGCAGTACTTC.

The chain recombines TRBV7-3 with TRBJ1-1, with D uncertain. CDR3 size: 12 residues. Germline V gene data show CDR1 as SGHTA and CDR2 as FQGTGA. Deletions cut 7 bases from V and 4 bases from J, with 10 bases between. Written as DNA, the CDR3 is TGTGCCAGCAACAACGAGGGCACTGAAGCTTTCTTT. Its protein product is CASNNEGTEAFF. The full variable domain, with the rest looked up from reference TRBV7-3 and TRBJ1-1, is GAGVSQTPSNKVTEKGKYVELRCDPISGHTALYWYRQSLGQGPEFLIYFQGTGAADDSGLPNDRFFAVRPEGSVSTLKIQRTERGDSAVYLCASNNEGTEAFFGQGTRLTVV.

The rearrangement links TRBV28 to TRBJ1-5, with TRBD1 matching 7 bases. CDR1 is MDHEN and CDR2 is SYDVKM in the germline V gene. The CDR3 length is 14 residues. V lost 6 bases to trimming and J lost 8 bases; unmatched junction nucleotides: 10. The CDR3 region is CASSPGQSFKPQHF. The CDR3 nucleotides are TGTGCCAGCAGCCCGGGACAGTCTTTTAAGCCCCAGCATTTT.

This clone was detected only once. The DNA for the CDR3 is TGCGCCAGCAGTGAGAAATCGGGACAGGTCCTCTCTGGGGCCAACGTCCTGACTTTC. Encoded protein: CASSEKSGQVLSGANVLTF. The chain couples TRBV10-1 to TRBJ2-6; 8 positions match TRBD1. CDR1 and CDR2 (germline): WNHNN, SYGVQD (reference sequence). V was clipped by 2 bases and J by 0 bases; unmatched bases: 9. This CDR3 contains 19 residues.

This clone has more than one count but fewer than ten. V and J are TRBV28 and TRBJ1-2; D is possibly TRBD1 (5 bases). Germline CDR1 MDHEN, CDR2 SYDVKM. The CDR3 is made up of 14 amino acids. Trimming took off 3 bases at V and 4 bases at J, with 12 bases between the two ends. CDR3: CASSLATGFYGYTF. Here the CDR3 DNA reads TGTGCCAGCAGTTTGGCTACAGGTTTCTATGGCTACACCTTC.

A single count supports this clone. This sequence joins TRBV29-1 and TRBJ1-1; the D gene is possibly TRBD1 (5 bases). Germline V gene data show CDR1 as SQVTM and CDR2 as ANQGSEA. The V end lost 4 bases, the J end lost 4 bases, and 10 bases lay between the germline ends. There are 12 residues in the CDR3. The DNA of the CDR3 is TGCAGCGTTGTTCGGGGGAGCACTGAAGCTTTCTTT. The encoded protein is CSVVRGSTEAFF.

The CDR3 is CASSFSQQDTQYF. As DNA, the CDR3 is TGCGCCAGCAGCTTTAGCCAGCAGGATACGCAGTATTTT. V usage is TRBV5-1 and J usage is TRBJ2-3, with D unclear. The V gene lost 2 bases and the J gene lost 6 bases, with 10 bases spanning the gap. This CDR3 has 13 amino acids. Germline lookup yields CDR1 SGHRS and CDR2 YFSETQ.

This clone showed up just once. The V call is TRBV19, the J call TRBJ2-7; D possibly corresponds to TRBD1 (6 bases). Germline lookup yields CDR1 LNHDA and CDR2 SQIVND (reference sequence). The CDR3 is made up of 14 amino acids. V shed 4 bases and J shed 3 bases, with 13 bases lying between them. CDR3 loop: CASSKLPGVYEQYF. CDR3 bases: TGTGCCAGTAGTAAATTGCCAGGGGTCTACGAGCAGTACTTC. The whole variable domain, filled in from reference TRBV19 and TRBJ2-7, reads DGGITQSPKYLFRKEGQNVTLSCEQNLNHDAMYWYRQDPGQGLRLIYYSQIVNDFQKGDIAEGYSVSREKKESFPLTVTSAQKNPTAFYLCASSKLPGVYEQYFGPGTRLTVT.

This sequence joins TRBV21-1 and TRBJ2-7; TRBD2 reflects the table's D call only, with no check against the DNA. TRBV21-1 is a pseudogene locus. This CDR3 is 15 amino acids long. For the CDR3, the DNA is TGTGCCAGCAGCAAACTCCCCGGGGATTCCTACGAGCAGTACTTC. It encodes CASSKLPGDSYEQYF.

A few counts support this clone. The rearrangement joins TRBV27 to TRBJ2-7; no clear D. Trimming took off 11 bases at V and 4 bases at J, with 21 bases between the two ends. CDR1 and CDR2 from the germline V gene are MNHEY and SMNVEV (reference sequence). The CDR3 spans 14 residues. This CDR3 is CASPPETETYEQYF. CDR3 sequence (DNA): TGTGCCTCACCTCCCGAGACGGAGACTTACGAGCAGTACTTC.

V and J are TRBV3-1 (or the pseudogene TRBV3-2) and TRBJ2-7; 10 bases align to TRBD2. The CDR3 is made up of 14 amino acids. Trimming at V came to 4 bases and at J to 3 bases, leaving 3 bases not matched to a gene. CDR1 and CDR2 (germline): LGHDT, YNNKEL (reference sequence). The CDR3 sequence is CASSPAGGGYEQYF. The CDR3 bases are TGTGCCAGCAGCCCAGCGGGAGGGGGCTACGAGCAGTACTTC.

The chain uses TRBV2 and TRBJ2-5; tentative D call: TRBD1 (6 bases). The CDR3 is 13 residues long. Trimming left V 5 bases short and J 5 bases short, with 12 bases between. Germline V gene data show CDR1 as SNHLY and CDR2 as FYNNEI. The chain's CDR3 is CASSPDRRETQYF. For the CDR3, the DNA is TGTGCCAGCAGTCCCGACAGGCGTGAGACCCAGTACTTC.

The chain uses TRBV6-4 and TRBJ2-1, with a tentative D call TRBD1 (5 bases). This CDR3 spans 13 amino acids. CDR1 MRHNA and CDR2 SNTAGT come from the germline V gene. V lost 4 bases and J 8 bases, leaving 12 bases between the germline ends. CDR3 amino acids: CASSVGRGDEQFF. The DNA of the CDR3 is TGTGCCAGCAGTGTGGGAAGGGGCGATGAGCAGTTCTTC.

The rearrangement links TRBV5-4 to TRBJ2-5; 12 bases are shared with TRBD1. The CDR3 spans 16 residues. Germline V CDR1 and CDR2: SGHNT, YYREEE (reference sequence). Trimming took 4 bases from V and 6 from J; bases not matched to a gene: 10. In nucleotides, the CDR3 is TGTGCCAGCAGCCCTACCGGGACAGGGGGCGGAAAGACCCAGTACTTC. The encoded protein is CASSPTGTGGGKTQYF. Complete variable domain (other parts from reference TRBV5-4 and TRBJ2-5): ETGVTQSPTHLIKTRGQQVTLRCSSQSGHNTVSWYQQALGQGPQFIFQYYREEENGRGNFPPRFSGLQFPNYSSELNVNALELDDSALYLCASSPTGTGGGKTQYFGPGTRLLVL.